Detailed here is one T cell receptor beta chain. Its target is not known. One end of the junction fails to match germline, which may point to a read error. Germline assignment: CDR1 ENHRY and CDR2 SYGVKD. This CDR3 has 14 amino acids. Donors were healthy HIV-negative adults without recent acute infections or vaccinations. A CD45RA+ naive subset and a CD45RA-negative memory subset were split from CD4+ cells. Each cell subset's genomic DNA was divided evenly among several immunoSEQ plates. TCRdb's table, derived via immunoSEQ multiplex PCR, lists solely in-frame clones and lacks some. The table lists over a million clones, 95% to 99% of them singletons, with 0.4% to 0.55% in the top ten. This specimen belongs to a study of shared clonotypes between healthy human individuals. Points from the study as a whole: At large depth, rarefaction still showed sorted-subset sequencing to be incomplete.

The sequence was obtained from a young man in good health. Sequenced sample: naive CD4+ T cells sorted from blood. Subset described: CD45RA+ positively selected. The J gene is TRBJ1-1, the V gene TRBV10-3; D may be TRBD1 (6 bases). Here the CDR3 DNA reads TGTGCCATCACTGAGATGGACAGTCCTACGAAAGCTTTCTTT. It specifies CAITEMDSPTKAFF.